These 28 T cell receptor beta chains were all obtained from the same sample, sequenced in a study of beta chain features in type 1 diabetes. These TCRs are of unknown antigen specificity. Expressed TCRB transcripts got sequenced, as all isolated RNA was reverse transcribed. Method: immunoSEQ multiplex PCR; TCRdb's copy keeps in-frame clones and lacks some. The repertoire holds 250,000 or so clones, roughly 13% seen once, with about 0.018% in the top ten. Whole-study findings and limits: Shortening that was moderate but significant affected the TCRB CDR3s of Type 1 diabetes patients in all four CD4+ subsets.

Sequenced input: naive CD4+ T cells from blood. The receptors here all came from a young man with type 1 diabetes.

The chain uses TRBV9 and TRBJ1-5; the D is unclear. The CDR3 length is 14 residues. Per the germline V gene, CDR1 is SGDLS and CDR2 is YYNGEE. Trimming stripped 2 bases from V and 1 base from J, with 7 bases between. The CDR3 here is CASSVGRSNQPQHF. As DNA, the CDR3 is TGTGCCAGCAGCGTTGGTAGAAGCAATCAGCCCCAGCATTTT.

The genes are TRBV30 and TRBJ2-1, with TRBD2 identical over 7 bases. Germline CDR1 GTSNPN, CDR2 SVGIG (reference sequence). The CDR3 spans 12 residues. The V and J ends lost 1 base and 12 bases, in that order; junction bases with no gene match: 6. DNA of the CDR3: TGTGCCTGGAGTGGGGCGGGAGTTGGGCAGTTCTTC. It encodes CAWSGAGVGQFF.

V gene TRBV5-1 combines with J gene TRBJ2-7; TRBD2 matches 10 bases. Germline CDR1 is SGHRS and CDR2 is YFSETQ. V shed 4 bases and J 1 base; nucleotides not matched to a gene: 5. This CDR3 has 15 residues. The CDR3 here is CASSGGTSASYEQYF. CDR3 in DNA: TGCGCCAGCAGCGGGGGGACTAGCGCTTCCTACGAGCAGTACTTC.

The rearrangement links TRBV6-5 to TRBJ1-2, with D perhaps TRBD1 (5 bases). The CDR3 consists of 16 residues. The germline V gene encodes CDR1 MNHEY and CDR2 SVGAGI. Trimming took off 4 bases at V and 4 bases at J, with 19 bases between the two ends. The CDR3, as DNA: TGTGCCAGCAGTTCCGAAGTCCGTCAGGGCCCCTATGGCTACACCTTC. Amino acid sequence: CASSSEVRQGPYGYTF.

This clone was counted only a few times. The chain uses TRBV11-3 and TRBJ2-7; 9 bases map to TRBD1. CDR1 and CDR2 (germline): SGHNT, YENEEA. J lost 5 bases, V lost 3 bases, and 5 bases had no gene match. CDR3 length: 14 residues. CDR3 nucleotide sequence: TGTGCCAGCAGCTTGGGCTACAGGGGGCACGAGCAGTACTTC. Translation gives CASSLGYRGHEQYF.

This clone has only a few counts. The chain has TRBV9 and TRBJ2-1, with D possibly TRBD1 on 6 matching bases. Trimming stripped 2 bases from V and 2 bases from J, with 11 bases between. This CDR3 has 15 residues. The germline CDR1 and CDR2 sequences are SGDLS and YYNGEE. CDR3 coding DNA: TGTGCCAGCAGCGTGCGGACAGAGACCTACAATGAGCAGTTCTTC. It specifies CASSVRTETYNEQFF.

The chain has TRBV27 and TRBJ1-2, with 7 bases fitting TRBD1. V lost 10 bases to trimming and J lost 8 bases; unmatched junction nucleotides: 7. The CDR3 consists of 11 residues. Germline V gene data show CDR1 as MNHEY and CDR2 as SMNVEV (reference sequence). Here the CDR3 reads CAIGQAPGYTF. CDR3 coding DNA: TGTGCCATAGGACAGGCCCCGGGCTACACCTTC.

The chain links TRBV14 to TRBJ2-5; a possible D gene is TRBD2 (6 bases). The J call may be incorrect, as the DNA end agrees better with TRBJ2-7. The germline V gene encodes CDR1 SGHDN and CDR2 FVKESK. There are 12 residues in the CDR3. CDR3 residues: CASSPGLDEQYF. In DNA, the CDR3 is TGTGCCAGCAGCCCGGGACTCGACGAGCAGTACTTC.

The V call is TRBV9, the J call TRBJ2-2; TRBD2 might be the D (5 bases). Germline V CDR1 and CDR2: SGDLS, YYNGEE. Trimming left V 3 bases short and J 0 bases short, with 12 bases between. The CDR3 has 16 amino acids. CDR3 in amino acids: CASSAAKRANTGELFF. Here the CDR3 DNA reads TGTGCCAGCAGCGCGGCTAAGAGGGCGAACACCGGGGAGCTGTTTTTT.

The chain joins TRBV19 to TRBJ1-3; 8 nucleotides agree with TRBD1. Per germline, CDR1 LNHDA and CDR2 SQIVND (reference sequence). The J segment lost 7 bases and the V segment lost 6 bases, leaving 5 bases of the junction unmatched. The CDR3 has 13 residues. The CDR3 protein is CASRTGERNTIYF. CDR3 coding DNA: TGTGCCAGTAGGACAGGGGAAAGGAACACCATATATTTT.

This clone was counted between two and nine times. The V gene is TRBV4-2, the J gene TRBJ2-2, with 10 bases aligning to TRBD2. V gave up 0 bases and J gave up 6 bases; unmatched junction bases: 4. Germline CDR1 is LGHNA and CDR2 is YNFKEQ. The CDR3 consists of 16 residues. The CDR3 loop is CASSQEGLAGAGELFF. The CDR3 DNA follows: TGTGCCAGCAGCCAAGAGGGCCTAGCGGGAGCCGGGGAGCTGTTTTTT.

CDR3 sequence (DNA): TGCGCCAGCAGCTTGGCCGTTCAGGGCCTGGACACTGAAGCTTTCTTT. It encodes CASSLAVQGLDTEAFF. V is TRBV5-1 and J is TRBJ1-1; perhaps TRBD1 as D (5 bases). The length of the CDR3 is 16 residues. The V gene lost 0 bases and the J gene lost 3 bases, with 15 bases spanning the gap. Germline V lookup: CDR1 SGHRS, CDR2 YFSETQ. Full variable domain (remainder filled in from reference TRBV5-1 and TRBJ1-1): KAGVTQTPRYLIKTRGQQVTLSCSPISGHRSVSWYQQTPGQGLQFLFEYFSETQRNKGNFPGRFSGRQFSNSRSEMNVSTLELGDSALYLCASSLAVQGLDTEAFFGQGTRLTVV.

This clone has only a few counts. The chain couples TRBV19 to TRBJ2-5, with D tentatively TRBD1 (5 bases). This CDR3 comprises 11 residues. In germline, CDR1 is LNHDA, CDR2 SQIVND (reference sequence). Trimming stripped 3 bases from V and 8 bases from J, with 7 bases between. This CDR3 reads CASSIDSTQYF. The CDR3 nucleotides read TGTGCCAGTAGTATCGACAGTACCCAGTACTTC.

This clone turned up a few times. The genes are TRBV29-1 and TRBJ2-5; 7 bases align to TRBD2. With 7 bases clipped from V and 0 bases from J, the junction kept 5 bases outside the gene matches. The germline V gene has CDR1 SQVTM and CDR2 ANQGSEA. The CDR3 loop spans 13 amino acids. The CDR3 region is CSGRAGNQETQYF. The CDR3 region has the DNA TGCAGCGGGCGAGCGGGGAACCAAGAGACCCAGTACTTC. The whole variable domain, filled in from reference TRBV29-1 and TRBJ2-5, reads SAVISQKPSRDICQRGTSLTIQCQVDSQVTMMFWYRQQPGQSLTLIATANQGSEATYESGFVIDKFPISRPNLTFSTLTVSNMSPEDSSIYLCSGRAGNQETQYFGPGTRLLVL.

The chain links TRBV18 to TRBJ2-7, with D tentatively TRBD1 (5 bases). Germline lookup yields CDR1 KGHSH and CDR2 LQKENI. The CDR3 is 15 amino acids. Trimming removed 6 bases at V and 6 bases at J, with 21 bases between. Here the CDR3 DNA reads TGTGCCAGCTCCCTCTCTCAAACAGGATTCGGCGAGCAGTACTTC. Protein: CASSLSQTGFGEQYF.

This clone has just a few counts. The V and J genes are TRBV5-4 and TRBJ1-1; 8 nucleotides line up with TRBD1. CDR3 size: 14 residues. CDR1 SGHNT and CDR2 YYREEE come from the germline V gene (reference sequence). V shed 7 bases and J 1 base; nucleotides not matched to a gene: 6. CDR3 bases: TGTGCCAGCCAGACAGGGGTAGGGAACACTGAAGCTTTCTTT. Amino acid sequence: CASQTGVGNTEAFF.

A few counts support this clone. The chain has TRBV5-1 and TRBJ1-5, with unresolved D. Between the trimmed V and J ends, which lost 3 bases and 2 bases, there was a span of 15 bases. Looked up from germline, CDR1 is SGHRS and CDR2 is YFSETQ. The CDR3 sequence is 16 residues long. The CDR3 is CASSSEPGGGNQPQHF. The CDR3 coding sequence is TGCGCCAGCAGCTCAGAGCCCGGAGGAGGCAATCAGCCCCAGCATTTT.

This clone was found a few times. The J gene is TRBJ2-6, the V gene TRBV19, with a tentative D call TRBD2 (5 bases). Trimming left V 7 bases short and J 0 bases short, with 16 bases between. The CDR3 is 17 residues long. Germline loops: CDR1 LNHDA, CDR2 SQIVND (reference sequence). CDR3 nucleotides: TGTGCCAGTACCCGGACTGGGGAAAGCTCTGGGGCCAACGTCCTGACTTTC. This gives the protein CASTRTGESSGANVLTF.

This clone has only a few counts. The chain couples TRBV7-9 to TRBJ1-5; D unresolved. The CDR3 contains 13 residues. Germline CDR1 reads SEHNR; CDR2 reads FQNEAQ (reference sequence). Trimming cost V 4 bases and J 5 bases, with 9 bases left between them. CDR3 amino acids: CASSSFGDQPQHF. The CDR3 DNA is TGTGCCAGCAGCTCCTTCGGGGATCAGCCCCAGCATTTT.

The chain combines TRBV29-1 with TRBJ1-2; no clear D gene. The CDR3 covers 12 residues. Trimming removed 0 bases at V and 4 bases at J, with 6 bases between. Germline V gene lookup returns CDR1 SQVTM and CDR2 ANQGSEA. Here the CDR3 reads CSVEDRFYGYTF. Written as DNA, the CDR3 is TGCAGCGTTGAAGACAGGTTCTATGGCTACACCTTC. Full variable domain (outside the CDR3, taken from reference TRBV29-1 and TRBJ1-2): SAVISQKPSRDICQRGTSLTIQCQVDSQVTMMFWYRQQPGQSLTLIATANQGSEATYESGFVIDKFPISRPNLTFSTLTVSNMSPEDSSIYLCSVEDRFYGYTFGSGTRLTVV.

This clone was found a few times. The chain recombines TRBV11-2 with TRBJ2-1, with a weak D call TRBD1 (5 bases). The CDR3 is 14 residues long. Germline V gene sequence: CDR1 SGHAT, CDR2 FQNNGV. The V gene lost 1 base and the J gene lost 2 bases, with 6 bases spanning the gap. As DNA, the CDR3 is TGTGCCAGCAGCTTAGGGGGCCCCTACAATGAGCAGTTCTTC. It is translated as CASSLGGPYNEQFF. The whole variable domain, remainder taken from reference TRBV11-2 and TRBJ2-1, is EAGVAQSPRYKIIEKRQSVAFWCNPISGHATLYWYQQILGQGPKLLIQFQNNGVVDDSQLPKDRFSAERLKGVDSTLKIQPAKLEDSAVYLCASSLGGPYNEQFFGPGTRLTVL.

In its sample, this clone was seen a few times. This chain links TRBV7-8 with TRBJ2-1; D not certain. The CDR3 loop spans 13 amino acids. Germline loops: CDR1 SGHVS, CDR2 FQNEAQ. Trimming took off 4 bases at V and 0 bases at J, with 4 bases between the two ends. The CDR3 loop is CASSSDSYNEQFF. The CDR3 bases are TGTGCCAGCAGCTCAGACTCCTACAATGAGCAGTTCTTC.

The table lists this clone with a few counts. The chain employs TRBV2 and TRBJ2-7, with 14 bases identical to TRBD2. The CDR3 is 17 amino acids. The V gene end was trimmed by 0 bases and the J gene end by 0 bases; junction bases not matched to a gene: 1. Germline V gene data show CDR1 as SNHLY and CDR2 as FYNNEI. The CDR3: CASSEAGLAGASYEQYF. The DNA of the CDR3 is TGTGCCAGCAGTGAAGCGGGACTAGCGGGGGCCTCCTACGAGCAGTACTTC.

This clone was recorded a few times. J is TRBJ2-3 and V is TRBV10-3; tentatively, D is TRBD1 (5 bases). CDR3 length: 13 amino acids. The V gene lost 7 bases and the J gene lost 3 bases, with 11 bases spanning the gap. CDR1 is ENHRY and CDR2 is SYGVKD in the germline V gene. In DNA, the CDR3 is TGTGCCATCAAGGAAGGGGTGACAGATACGCAGTATTTT. It encodes CAIKEGVTDTQYF.

The table lists this clone with a few counts. The CDR3 DNA is TGTGCCAGCGGCCGACAGGGGGCTAATGGCTACACCTTC. It codes for CASGRQGANGYTF. This chain joins TRBV27 and TRBJ1-2; TRBD1 matches 10 bases. With 8 bases clipped from V and 6 bases from J, the junction kept 6 bases outside the gene matches. The CDR3 is 13 amino acids. The germline gives CDR1 MNHEY, CDR2 SMNVEV (reference sequence).

This clone has a handful of counts. J is TRBJ2-1 and V is TRBV11-1, with 10 bases identical to TRBD1. J lost 6 bases, V lost 0 bases, and 11 bases had no gene match. The CDR3 is made up of 18 amino acids. Germline CDR1 reads SGHAT; CDR2 reads FQDESV (reference sequence). CDR3 nucleotides: TGTGCCAGCAGCTTAGCTTCATCCGGGACAGGGGTATCCAATGAGCAGTTCTTC. Its translation: CASSLASSGTGVSNEQFF. Together with reference TRBV11-1 and TRBJ2-1, the CDR3 gives the full variable domain: EAEVAQSPRYKITEKSQAVAFWCDPISGHATLYWYRQILGQGPELLVQFQDESVVDDSQLPKDRFSAERLKGVDSTLKIQPAELGDSAMYLCASSLASSGTGVSNEQFFGPGTRLTVL.

V gene TRBV18 combines with J gene TRBJ2-2; a possible D gene is TRBD1 (5 bases). This CDR3 has 14 amino acids. The V gene lost 3 bases and the J gene lost 4 bases, with 9 bases spanning the gap. Germline loops: CDR1 KGHSH, CDR2 LQKENI. CDR3 amino acids: CASSPLDSTGELFF. The CDR3 DNA sequence: TGTGCCAGCTCACCCCTAGACAGCACCGGGGAGCTGTTTTTT. Using reference TRBV18 and TRBJ2-2 for the parts outside the CDR3, the full variable domain is NAGVMQNPRHLVRRRGQEARLRCSPMKGHSHVYWYRQLPEEGLKFMVYLQKENIIDESGMPKERFSAEFPKEGPSILRIQQVVRGDSAAYFCASSPLDSTGELFFGEGSRLTVL.

This clone showed up just a few times. The chain has TRBV5-6 and TRBJ1-1; no clear D gene. The CDR3 contains 13 residues. Between the trimmed V and J ends, which lost 4 bases and 5 bases, there was a span of 12 bases. Germline V gene data show CDR1 as SGHDT and CDR2 as YYEEEE. The CDR3, as DNA: TGTGCCAGCAGCCTCCAGTCGCGGACTGAAGCTTTCTTT. Its translation is CASSLQSRTEAFF.